One sample yielded the 11 T cell receptor beta chains listed below, sequenced in a study of response to subunit inactivated influenza vaccine. Via MiXCR, TCRdb re-called the RT-PCR reads, giving one row per CDR3 protein. The table has 800,000 or so distinct CDR3 sequences, about 20% seen once; the top ten hold 10%. The sample was PBMCs from blood, taken more than 4 days after vaccination. These receptors were taken from a man aged 45-60 years who received an inactivated influenza vaccine.

The gene calls are TRBV4-1 and TRBJ1-1; D is unclear. The CDR3 is made up of 14 amino acids. Germline lookup yields CDR1 MGHRA and CDR2 YSYEKL. With 1 base removed from V and 5 bases from J, the gap between germline ends came to 11 bases. The CDR3 nucleotides read TGCGCCAGCAGCCAAGCCTCTCTGGGGACTGAAGCTTTCTTT. Protein sequence: CASSQASLGTEAFF.

This clonotype was detected only a few times. CDR3 loop: CMTEGANYGYTF. CDR3 coding DNA: TGCATGACGGAGGGCGCTAACTATGGCTACACCTTC. The chain uses TRBV20-1 and TRBJ1-2; unclear D gene. CDR1 is DFQATT and CDR2 is SNEGSKA in the germline V gene (reference sequence). The CDR3 covers 12 residues.

The rearrangement uses TRBV27 and TRBJ2-4, with TRBD1 matching 9 bases. The V segment lost 4 bases and the J segment 5 bases; nucleotides outside the gene matches: 0. Germline lookup yields CDR1 MNHEY and CDR2 SMNVEV (reference sequence). The CDR3 contains 13 residues. The CDR3 here is CASSWDRENIQYF. The CDR3 DNA reads as TGTGCCAGCAGTTGGGACAGGGAAAACATTCAGTACTTC.

This clonotype has more than one count but fewer than ten. The V call is TRBV19, the J call TRBJ1-2, with TRBD1 identical over 7 bases. The CDR3 length is 12 residues. Unmatched junction bases numbered 4, after V lost 4 bases and J lost 8 bases. Germline CDR1 is LNHDA and CDR2 is SQIVND (reference sequence). CDR3 sequence reads: CASSNTGAGYTF. CDR3 nucleotide sequence: TGTGCCAGTAGTAATACAGGGGCCGGCTACACCTTC.

This chain uses TRBV29-1 with TRBJ2-3, with D possibly matching TRBD1 (5 bases). Looked up from germline, CDR1 is SQVTM and CDR2 is ANQGSEA. V lost 4 bases and J 2 bases, leaving 10 bases between the germline ends. The CDR3 loop spans 13 amino acids. The CDR3 is CSVGTPNTDTQYF. In DNA, the CDR3 is TGCAGCGTTGGGACACCAAACACAGATACGCAGTATTTT.

The J gene is TRBJ2-3, the V gene TRBV13; 10 bases line up with TRBD2. CDR1 is PRHDT and CDR2 is FYEKMQ in the germline V gene (reference sequence). The V and J ends lost 3 bases and 6 bases, in that order; junction bases with no gene match: 6. CDR3 length: 15 residues. CDR3 DNA sequence: TGTGCCAGCAGCTTGGAGCGGGAGGGCCTGGATACGCAGTATTTT. Residues: CASSLEREGLDTQYF.

This clonotype has a handful of counts. The J gene is TRBJ2-3, the V gene TRBV24-1; 9 nucleotides agree with TRBD2. The length of the CDR3 is 18 residues. V trimming: 3 bases; J trimming: 5 bases; junction bases outside the gene matches: 14. Germline V CDR1 and CDR2: KGHDR, SFDVKD. CDR3 residues: CATSDPYSGSSEGDTQYF. The DNA of the CDR3 is TGTGCCACCAGTGATCCCTATAGCGGGAGCTCCGAGGGAGATACGCAGTATTTT.

The rearrangement links TRBV5-1 to TRBJ2-7; the match to TRBD2 covers 8 bases. Losses at the gene ends were 4 bases for V and 0 bases for J; bases not matched to a gene: 6. Germline values: CDR1 SGHRS, CDR2 YFSETQ. The CDR3 runs to 15 residues. CDR3 amino acids: CASSTGGAPSYEQYF. CDR3 DNA sequence: TGCGCCAGCAGCACGGGGGGGGCACCCTCCTACGAGCAGTACTTC.

In DNA, the CDR3 is TGTGCCAGCAGCCAAACAAGGGTTAATTCACCCCTCCACTTT. Its translation is CASSQTRVNSPLHF. The chain uses TRBV4-2 and TRBJ1-6; D is unclear. The CDR3 covers 14 residues. V was pared by 2 bases and J by 6 bases, with 8 bases between. The germline V gene encodes CDR1 LGHNA and CDR2 YNFKEQ.

This clonotype was picked up many times. The chain employs TRBV10-3 and TRBJ1-5; D is ambiguous. Germline V CDR1 and CDR2: ENHRY, SYGVKD. CDR3 length equals 14 residues. V was shortened by 4 bases and J by 2 bases, with 9 bases between the two germline ends. The CDR3 DNA is TGTGCCATCAGTGCCGGGTTTGGCAATCAGCCCCAGCATTTT. Protein sequence: CAISAGFGNQPQHF.

This clonotype was seen only a few times. The V gene is TRBV20-1, the J gene TRBJ2-5, with 7 positions matching TRBD1. V shed 3 bases, J shed 5 bases, and the junction held 9 bases outside the gene matches. CDR1 DFQATT and CDR2 SNEGSKA come from the germline V gene (reference sequence). The CDR3 is made up of 14 amino acids. Written as DNA, the CDR3 is TGCAGTGCTAGCTCCCGGGACAGAGGGGAGACCCAGTACTTC. Translation: CSASSRDRGETQYF.